A single sample is the source of the 7 T cell receptor beta chains below, sequenced in a study of T cell responses to AZD1222 COVID-19 vaccine. Method: immunoSEQ multiplex PCR; TCRdb's copy keeps in-frame clones and lacks some. The table records fewer than 150,000 clones, approximately 88% of them present only once. Sequences were derived from peripheral blood, sampled on day 0 of AZD1222 vaccination. These receptors all stem from an adult in good health.

V usage is TRBV4-1 and J usage is TRBJ2-1; D possibly matches TRBD1 or TRBD2 (5 bases each). CDR3 length: 16 residues. Germline V gene sequence: CDR1 MGHRA, CDR2 YSYEKL. V gave up 0 bases and J gave up 3 bases, with 12 bases separating them. CDR3 region: CASSQEGVSDYNEQFF. The CDR3 DNA reads as TGCGCCAGCAGCCAAGAAGGGGTTAGCGACTACAATGAGCAGTTCTTC.

This chain links TRBV19 with TRBJ2-3; D not resolved. The germline V gene has CDR1 LNHDA and CDR2 SQIVND (reference sequence). V lost 4 bases to trimming and J lost 3 bases, with 11 bases between them. The CDR3 is 14 residues long. The CDR3 loop is CASSSSPVTDTQYF. The CDR3 DNA reads TGTGCCAGTAGTAGTTCTCCGGTGACAGATACGCAGTATTTT.

V and J are TRBV5-1 and TRBJ1-2; 7 bases agree with TRBD1. Germline CDR1 reads SGHRS; CDR2 reads YFSETQ. The V gene end was trimmed by 6 bases and the J gene end by 5 bases; junction bases not matched to a gene: 13. The CDR3 sequence is 15 residues long. In DNA form, the CDR3 reads TGCGCCAGCAAACTAGGGACAGCAGGATTTTATGGCTACACCTTC. This codes for CASKLGTAGFYGYTF. Full variable domain (rest looked up from reference TRBV5-1 and TRBJ1-2): KAGVTQTPRYLIKTRGQQVTLSCSPISGHRSVSWYQQTPGQGLQFLFEYFSETQRNKGNFPGRFSGRQFSNSRSEMNVSTLELGDSALYLCASKLGTAGFYGYTFGSGTRLTVV.

The chain couples TRBV4-2 to TRBJ2-5; D not resolved. Germline V gene sequence: CDR1 LGHNA, CDR2 YNFKEQ. Trimming removed 1 base at V and 2 bases at J, with 8 bases between. This CDR3 spans 14 amino acids. In DNA, the CDR3 is TGTGCCAGCAGCCAAGGAAGGGTTCAAGAGACCCAGTACTTC. Its translation is CASSQGRVQETQYF.

This chain joins TRBV3-1 (or the pseudogene TRBV3-2) and TRBJ2-7; possibly TRBD1 or TRBD2 for D (7 bases each). Germline lookup yields CDR1 LGHDT and CDR2 YNNKEL (reference sequence). V was trimmed by 1 base and J by 5 bases, leaving 15 bases between them. CDR3 length: 15 amino acids. This chain's CDR3 is CASSQGFRGRDEQYF. The CDR3, as DNA: TGTGCCAGCAGCCAAGGTTTCAGGGGGAGGGACGAGCAGTACTTC.

The genes are TRBV5-1 and TRBJ2-3, with 8 nucleotides matching TRBD2. After removal of 0 bases from V and 2 bases from J, the junction contained 14 bases not matched to a gene. This CDR3 has 19 amino acids. CDR1 and CDR2 (germline): SGHRS, YFSETQ. For the CDR3, the DNA is TGCGCCAGCAGCTTGGAAACCCGGACTAGCCCACTCTCCACAGATACGCAGTATTTT. This translates into CASSLETRTSPLSTDTQYF.

This sequence joins TRBV9 and TRBJ1-3; D is unresolved. There are 15 residues in the CDR3. Germline assignment: CDR1 SGDLS and CDR2 YYNGEE. The ends were cut back, 1 base at V and 1 base at J, with 9 bases in the middle. CDR3 sequence reads: CASSVSRESGNTIYF. As DNA, the CDR3 is TGTGCCAGCAGCGTAAGTAGGGAATCTGGAAACACCATATATTTT.